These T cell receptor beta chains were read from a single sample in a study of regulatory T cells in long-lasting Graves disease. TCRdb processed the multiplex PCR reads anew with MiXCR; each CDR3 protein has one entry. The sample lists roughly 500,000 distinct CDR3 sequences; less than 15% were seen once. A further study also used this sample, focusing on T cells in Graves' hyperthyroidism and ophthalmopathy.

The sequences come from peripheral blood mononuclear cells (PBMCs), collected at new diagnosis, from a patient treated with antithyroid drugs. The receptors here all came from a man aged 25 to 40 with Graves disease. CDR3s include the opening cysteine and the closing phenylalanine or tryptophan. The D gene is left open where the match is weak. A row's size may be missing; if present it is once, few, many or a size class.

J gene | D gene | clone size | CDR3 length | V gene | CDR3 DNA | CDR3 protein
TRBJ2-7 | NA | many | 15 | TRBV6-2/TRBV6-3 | TGTGCCAGCAGTCACTACAGGGCTGGGTCCTACGAGCAGTACTTC | CASSHYRAGSYEQYF
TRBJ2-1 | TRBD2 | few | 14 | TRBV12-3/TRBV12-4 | TGTGCCAGCAGTTCTCAGCGGGAGATCGATGAGCAGTTCTTC | CASSSQREIDEQFF
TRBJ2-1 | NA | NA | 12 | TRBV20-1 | TGCAGTGCTAGAGAGGGAGGACCCCGGGAGTTCTTC | CSAREGGPREFF
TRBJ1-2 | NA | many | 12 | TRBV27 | TGTGCCAGCAGTTTGAAGGTGCCTGGCTACACCTTC | CASSLKVPGYTF
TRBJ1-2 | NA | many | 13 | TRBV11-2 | TGTGCCAGCAGCTCCCCTCGGGGGCAGGGCTACACCTTC | CASSSPRGQGYTF
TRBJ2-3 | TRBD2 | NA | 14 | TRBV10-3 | TGTGCCATCAGCCCTAGCGGGATCTCGGATACGCAGTATTTT | CAISPSGISDTQYF
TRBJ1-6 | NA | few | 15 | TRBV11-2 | TGTGCCAGCAGCTTGAGTGATGGGGGGAATTCACCCCTCCACTTT | CASSLSDGGNSPLHF
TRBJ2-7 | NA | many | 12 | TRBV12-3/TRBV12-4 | TGTGCCAGCAGTCTCCTGGGGCGGGGGCAGTACTTC | CASSLLGRGQYF
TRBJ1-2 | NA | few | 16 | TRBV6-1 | TGTGCCAGCACCACTGGACGTCTTCTCGGGGACTATGGCTACACCTTC | CASTTGRLLGDYGYTF
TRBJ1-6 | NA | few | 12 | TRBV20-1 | TGCAGTGCCCGAGGACATGCCTACCCCCTCCACTTT | CSARGHAYPLHF
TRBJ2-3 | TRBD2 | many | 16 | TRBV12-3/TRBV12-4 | TGTGCCAGCAGTTCGACTAGCGGGGTTAGCACAGATACGCAGTATTTT | CASSSTSGVSTDTQYF
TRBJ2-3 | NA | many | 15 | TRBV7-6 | TGTGCCAGCAGCGTCAGGGGGGGAGGAGCAGATACGCAGTATTTT | CASSVRGGGADTQYF
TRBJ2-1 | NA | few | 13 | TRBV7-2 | TGTGCCAGCACCCCGACCCCCGACAATGAGCAGTTCTTC | CASTPTPDNEQFF
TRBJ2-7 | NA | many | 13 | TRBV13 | TGTGCCAGCAGCTTACTCCCGGACGTCGAGCAGTACTTC | CASSLLPDVEQYF
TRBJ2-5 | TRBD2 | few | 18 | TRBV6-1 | TGTGCCACCTACCCCGAAGTGACTAGCGGGATGTCGTTGGAGACCCAGTACTTC | CATYPEVTSGMSLETQYF
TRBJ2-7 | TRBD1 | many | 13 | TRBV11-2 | TGTGCCAGCAGCTCCAGGACAGGGTTTGAGCAGTACTTC | CASSSRTGFEQYF
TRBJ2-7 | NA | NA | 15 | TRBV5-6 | TGTGCCAGCAGCTTTATGACACTTAAAGGAACCGAGCAGTACTTC | CASSFMTLKGTEQYF
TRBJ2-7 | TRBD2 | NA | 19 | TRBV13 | TGTGCCAGCAGCGGGGGGACGGAACTCGTAGCGGGGGCCTACTACGAGCAGTACTTC | CASSGGTELVAGAYYEQYF
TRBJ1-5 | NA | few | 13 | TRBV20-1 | TGCAGTGCTAGAGCAGCAAGCAATCAGCCCCAGCATTTT | CSARAASNQPQHF
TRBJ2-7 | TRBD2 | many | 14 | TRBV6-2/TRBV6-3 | TGTGCCAGCTGCGGACTAGCGGGGACCTACGAGCAGTACTTC | CASCGLAGTYEQYF
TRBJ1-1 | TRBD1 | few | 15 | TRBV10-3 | TGTGCCACCTTCACGGCAGGGGGCGAAGTCGCTGAAGCTTTCTTT | CATFTAGGEVAEAFF
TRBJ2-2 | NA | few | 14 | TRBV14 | TGTGCCAGCAGCCAAGACAGTTACACCGGGGAGCTGTTTTTT | CASSQDSYTGELFF
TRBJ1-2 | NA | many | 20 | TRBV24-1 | TGTGCCACCAGTGACCCACCCGAGACAGGTACGGTTTCCGTCTGGTATGGCTACACCTTC | CATSDPPETGTVSVWYGYTF
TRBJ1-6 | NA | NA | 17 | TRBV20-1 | TGCAGTGCTAGAGATCGGAGAGGGCCTGCTCTAAATTCACCCCTCCACTTT | CSARDRRGPALNSPLHF
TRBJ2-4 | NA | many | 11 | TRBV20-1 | TGCAGTGCCACACAGGGTAACATTCAGTACTTC | CSATQGNIQYF
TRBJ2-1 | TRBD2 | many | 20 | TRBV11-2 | TGTGCCAGCAGCTTAGCGTTAATGGCTAGCGGGAGCGCCTATCGGGATGAGCAGTTCTTC | CASSLALMASGSAYRDEQFF
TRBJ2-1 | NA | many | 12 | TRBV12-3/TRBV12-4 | TGTGCCAGCAGCAAAAGGGGGAGTGAGCAGTTCTTC | CASSKRGSEQFF
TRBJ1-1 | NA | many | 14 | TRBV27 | TGTGCCAGCAGCCGACCGCCCTGGACCACTGAAGCTTTCTTT | CASSRPPWTTEAFF
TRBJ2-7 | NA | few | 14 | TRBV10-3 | TGTGCCATCAGCCCACGGTGGTCCAACTACGAGCAGTACTTC | CAISPRWSNYEQYF
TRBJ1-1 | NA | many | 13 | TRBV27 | TGTGCCAGCCATCTGACTGTTCACACTGAAGCTTTCTTT | CASHLTVHTEAFF
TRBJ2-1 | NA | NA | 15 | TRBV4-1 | TGCGCCAGCAGCCAAGCGGGACTCCGTTGGAATGAGCAGTTCTTC | CASSQAGLRWNEQFF
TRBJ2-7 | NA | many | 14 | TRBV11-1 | TGTGCCAGCAGCGGGGGCCGCTCCCCCTACGAGCAGTACTTC | CASSGGRSPYEQYF
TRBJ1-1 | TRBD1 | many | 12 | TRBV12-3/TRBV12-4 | TGTGCCAGCGTTGCAGGGGGCACTGAAGCTTTCTTT | CASVAGGTEAFF
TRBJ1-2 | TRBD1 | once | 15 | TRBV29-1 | TGCAGCGTCACCCCCAGACAGGGGGTTCACTATGGCTACACCTTC | CSVTPRQGVHYGYTF
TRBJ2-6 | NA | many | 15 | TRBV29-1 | TGCAGCGTTGCCAGCGGCGTAGCTGGGGCCAACGTCCTGACTTTC | CSVASGVAGANVLTF
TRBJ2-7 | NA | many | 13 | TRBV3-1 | TGTGCCAGCAGCCAAGATGAGGTACTGGAGCAGTACTTC | CASSQDEVLEQYF
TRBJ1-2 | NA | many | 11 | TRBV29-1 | TGCAGCGTTCGAGGCCCCAACGGCTACACCTTC | CSVRGPNGYTF
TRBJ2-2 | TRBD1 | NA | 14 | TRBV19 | TGTGCCAGTATTAAGACAGGGGACACCGGGGAGCTGTTTTTT | CASIKTGDTGELFF
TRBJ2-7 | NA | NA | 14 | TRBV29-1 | TGCAGCGTTCTCCGGGACTCGTCCCACTACGAGCAGTACTTC | CSVLRDSSHYEQYF
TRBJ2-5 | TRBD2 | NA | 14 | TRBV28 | TGTGCCAGCAGTTCAGGACTAGCGGCAGAGACCCAGTACTTC | CASSSGLAAETQYF
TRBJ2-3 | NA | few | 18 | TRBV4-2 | TGTGCCAGCAGCAGGGGTGGGGGGACTTCCCACACCACAGATACGCAGTATTTT | CASSRGGGTSHTTDTQYF
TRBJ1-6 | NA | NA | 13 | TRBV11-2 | TGTGCCAGCAACAAGGGGGGCCGCTCACCCCTCCACTTT | CASNKGGRSPLHF
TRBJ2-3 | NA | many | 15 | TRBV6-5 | TGTGCCAGCAGTTACTCGAGGGACCCCACAGATACGCAGTATTTT | CASSYSRDPTDTQYF
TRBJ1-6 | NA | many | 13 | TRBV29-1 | TGCAGCGCATTATCCGGGACAAATTCACCCCTCCACTTT | CSALSGTNSPLHF
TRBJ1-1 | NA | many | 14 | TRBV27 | TGTGCCAGCTCCTTTACAGGACCGAACACTGAAGCTTTCTTT | CASSFTGPNTEAFF
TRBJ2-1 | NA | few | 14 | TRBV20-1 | TGCAGTGCTGAGACAGGACGAGGGGGCAATGAGCAGTTCTTC | CSAETGRGGNEQFF
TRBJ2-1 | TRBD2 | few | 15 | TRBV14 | TGTGCCAGCAGCCAACTGGGACTAGCGGGTGATGAGCAGTTCTTC | CASSQLGLAGDEQFF
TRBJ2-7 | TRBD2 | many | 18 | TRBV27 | TGTGCCAGCAGTCTATACACGCGGAGGGGCGGGGGCTCCTACGAGCAGTACTTC | CASSLYTRRGGGSYEQYF
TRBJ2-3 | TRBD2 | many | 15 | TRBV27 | TGTGCCAGCAGGACTAGCGAGTGGTCGGGAGATACGCAGTATTTT | CASRTSEWSGDTQYF
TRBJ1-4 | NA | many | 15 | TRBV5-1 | TGCGCCAGCAGCTTGTTCCAGGGATCTAATGAAAAACTGTTTTTT | CASSLFQGSNEKLFF
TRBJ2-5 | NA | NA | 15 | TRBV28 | TGTGCCAGCAGTTTTCATGACCGTCCCCAAGAGACCCAGTACTTC | CASSFHDRPQETQYF
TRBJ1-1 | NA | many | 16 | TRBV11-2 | TGTGCCAGCAGCTTATTCAGAGCAGCAATGAACACTGAAGCTTTCTTT | CASSLFRAAMNTEAFF